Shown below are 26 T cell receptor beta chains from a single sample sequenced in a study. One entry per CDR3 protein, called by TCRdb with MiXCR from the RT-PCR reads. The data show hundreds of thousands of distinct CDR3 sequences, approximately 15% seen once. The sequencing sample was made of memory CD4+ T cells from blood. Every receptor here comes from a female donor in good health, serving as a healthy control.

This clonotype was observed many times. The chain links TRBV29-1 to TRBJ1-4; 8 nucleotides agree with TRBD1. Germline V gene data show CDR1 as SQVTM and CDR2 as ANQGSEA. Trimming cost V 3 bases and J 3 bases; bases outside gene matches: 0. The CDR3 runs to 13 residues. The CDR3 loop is CSVETGANEKLFF. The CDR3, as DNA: TGCAGCGTTGAGACAGGGGCTAATGAAAAACTGTTTTTT.

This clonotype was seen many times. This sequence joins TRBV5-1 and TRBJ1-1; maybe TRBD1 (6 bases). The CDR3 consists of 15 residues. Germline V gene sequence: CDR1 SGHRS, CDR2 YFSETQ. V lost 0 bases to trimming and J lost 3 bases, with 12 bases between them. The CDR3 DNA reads TGCGCCAGCAGCTTGGAGGGGGGGCGCGACACTGAAGCTTTCTTT. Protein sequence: CASSLEGGRDTEAFF.

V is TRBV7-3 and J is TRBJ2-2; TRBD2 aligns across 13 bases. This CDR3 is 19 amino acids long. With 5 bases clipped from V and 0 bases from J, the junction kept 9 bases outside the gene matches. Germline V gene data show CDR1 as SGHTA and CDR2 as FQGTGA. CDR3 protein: CASSPGPGLAGTNTGELFF. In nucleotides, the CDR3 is TGTGCCAGCAGCCCAGGCCCGGGACTAGCGGGAACGAACACCGGGGAGCTGTTTTTT.

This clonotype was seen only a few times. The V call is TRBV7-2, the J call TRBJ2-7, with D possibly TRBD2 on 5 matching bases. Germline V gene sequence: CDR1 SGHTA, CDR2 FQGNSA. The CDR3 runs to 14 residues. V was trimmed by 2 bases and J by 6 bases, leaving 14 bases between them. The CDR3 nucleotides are TGTGCCAGCAGCTTAATGGGGAGCACTTTCGAGCAGTACTTC. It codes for CASSLMGSTFEQYF.

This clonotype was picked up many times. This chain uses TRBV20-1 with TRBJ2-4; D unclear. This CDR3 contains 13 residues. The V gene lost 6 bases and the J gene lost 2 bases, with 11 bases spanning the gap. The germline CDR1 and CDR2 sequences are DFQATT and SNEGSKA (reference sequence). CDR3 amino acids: CSAIDITKNIQYF. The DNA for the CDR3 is TGCAGTGCCATAGACATAACCAAAAACATTCAGTACTTC.

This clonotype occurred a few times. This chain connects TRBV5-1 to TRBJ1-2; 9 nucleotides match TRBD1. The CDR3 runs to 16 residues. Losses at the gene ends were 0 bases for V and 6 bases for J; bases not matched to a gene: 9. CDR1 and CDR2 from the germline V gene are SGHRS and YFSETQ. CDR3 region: CASSLAAGTGRNGYTF. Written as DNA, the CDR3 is TGCGCCAGCAGCTTGGCCGCCGGGACAGGGAGGAATGGCTACACCTTC.

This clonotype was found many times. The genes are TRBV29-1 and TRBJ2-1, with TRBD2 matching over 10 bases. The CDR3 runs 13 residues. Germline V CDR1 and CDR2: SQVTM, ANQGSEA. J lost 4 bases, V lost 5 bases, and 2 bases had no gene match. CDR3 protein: CSVRTSGYNEQFF. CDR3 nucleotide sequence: TGCAGCGTTCGGACTAGCGGTTACAATGAGCAGTTCTTC.

Here the CDR3 reads CASSPTTPGGPYNEQFF. Written as DNA, the CDR3 is TGTGCCAGCAGCCCCACAACGCCGGGGGGCCCCTACAATGAGCAGTTCTTC. J is TRBJ2-1 and V is TRBV11-3, with a tentative D call TRBD2 (7 bases). V was clipped by 5 bases and J by 2 bases, with 19 bases between them. The germline CDR1 and CDR2 sequences are SGHNT and YENEEA. The CDR3 contains 17 residues.

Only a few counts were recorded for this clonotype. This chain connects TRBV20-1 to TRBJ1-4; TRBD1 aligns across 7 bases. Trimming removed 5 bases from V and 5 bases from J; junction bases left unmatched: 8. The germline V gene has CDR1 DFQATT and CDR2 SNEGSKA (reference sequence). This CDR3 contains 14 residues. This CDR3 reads CSAYTGEGNEKLFF. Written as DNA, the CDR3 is TGCAGTGCTTACACAGGGGAGGGGAATGAAAAACTGTTTTTT.

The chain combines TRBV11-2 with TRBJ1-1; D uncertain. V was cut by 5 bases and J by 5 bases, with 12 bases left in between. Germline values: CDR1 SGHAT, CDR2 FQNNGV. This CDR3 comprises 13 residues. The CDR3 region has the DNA TGTGCCAGCAGCGCCATGAGGGCTACTGAAGCTTTCTTT. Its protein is CASSAMRATEAFF.

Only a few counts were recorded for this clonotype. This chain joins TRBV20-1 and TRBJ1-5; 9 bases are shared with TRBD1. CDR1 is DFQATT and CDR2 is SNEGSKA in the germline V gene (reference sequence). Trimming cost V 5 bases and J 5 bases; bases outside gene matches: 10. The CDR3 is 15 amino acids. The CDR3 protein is CSAHYFGTGHQPQHF. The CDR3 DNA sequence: TGCAGTGCTCACTACTTTGGGACAGGGCATCAGCCCCAGCATTTT.

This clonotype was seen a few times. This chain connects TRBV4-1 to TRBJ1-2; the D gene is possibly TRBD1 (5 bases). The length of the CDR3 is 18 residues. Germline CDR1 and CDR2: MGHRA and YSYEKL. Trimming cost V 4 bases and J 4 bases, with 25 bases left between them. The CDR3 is CASSRGYSIGQLGYGYTF. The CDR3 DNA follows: TGCGCCAGCAGCCGGGGGTATTCAATAGGACAACTTGGCTATGGCTACACCTTC.

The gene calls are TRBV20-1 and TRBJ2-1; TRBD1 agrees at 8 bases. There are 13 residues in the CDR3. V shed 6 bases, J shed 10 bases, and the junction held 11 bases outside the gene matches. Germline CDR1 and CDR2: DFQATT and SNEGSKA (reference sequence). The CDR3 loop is CSAVGQGPREQFF. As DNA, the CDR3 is TGCAGTGCAGTCGGACAGGGACCTCGGGAGCAGTTCTTC.

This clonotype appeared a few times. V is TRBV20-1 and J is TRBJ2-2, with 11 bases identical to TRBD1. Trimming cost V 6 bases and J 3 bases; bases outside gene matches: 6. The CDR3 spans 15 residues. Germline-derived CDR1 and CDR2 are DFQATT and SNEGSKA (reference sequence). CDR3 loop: CSAPGQGDYTGELFF. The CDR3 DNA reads TGCAGTGCCCCGGGACAGGGGGACTACACCGGGGAGCTGTTTTTT.

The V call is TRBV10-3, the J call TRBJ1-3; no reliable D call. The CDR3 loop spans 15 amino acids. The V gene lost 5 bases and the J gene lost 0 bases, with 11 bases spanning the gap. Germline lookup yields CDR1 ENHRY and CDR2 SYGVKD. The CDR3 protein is CAISRLPGSGNTIYF. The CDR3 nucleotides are TGTGCCATCAGTCGATTACCGGGCTCTGGAAACACCATATATTTT.

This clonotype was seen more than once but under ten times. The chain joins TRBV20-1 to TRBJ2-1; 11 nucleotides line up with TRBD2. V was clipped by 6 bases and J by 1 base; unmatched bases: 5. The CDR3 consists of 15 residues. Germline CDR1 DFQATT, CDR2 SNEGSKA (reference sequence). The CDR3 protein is CSAPLAGGSYNEQFF. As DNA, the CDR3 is TGCAGTGCCCCATTAGCGGGGGGGTCCTACAATGAGCAGTTCTTC.

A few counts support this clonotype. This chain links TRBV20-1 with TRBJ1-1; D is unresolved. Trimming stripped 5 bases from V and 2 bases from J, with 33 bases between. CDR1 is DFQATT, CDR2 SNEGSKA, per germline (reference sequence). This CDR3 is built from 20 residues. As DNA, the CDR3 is TGCAGTGCTGTCGGGCACCGAACCAACGGGGATAAGCAGGCCAACACTGAAGCTTTCTTT. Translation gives CSAVGHRTNGDKQANTEAFF.

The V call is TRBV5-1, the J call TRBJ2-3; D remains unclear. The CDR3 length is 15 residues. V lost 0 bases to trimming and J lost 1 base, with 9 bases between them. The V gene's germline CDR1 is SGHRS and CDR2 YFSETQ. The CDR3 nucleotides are TGCGCCAGCAGCTTGGAATACAGACGCACAGATACGCAGTATTTT. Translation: CASSLEYRRTDTQYF.

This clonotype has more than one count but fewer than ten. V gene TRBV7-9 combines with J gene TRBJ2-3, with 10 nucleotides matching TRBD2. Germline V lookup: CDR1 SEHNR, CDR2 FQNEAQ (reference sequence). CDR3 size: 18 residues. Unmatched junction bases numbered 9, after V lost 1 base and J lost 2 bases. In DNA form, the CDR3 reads TGTGCCAGCAGCTTAGGGACTAGCGGAGGCGCGGTCACAGATACGCAGTATTTT. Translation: CASSLGTSGGAVTDTQYF.

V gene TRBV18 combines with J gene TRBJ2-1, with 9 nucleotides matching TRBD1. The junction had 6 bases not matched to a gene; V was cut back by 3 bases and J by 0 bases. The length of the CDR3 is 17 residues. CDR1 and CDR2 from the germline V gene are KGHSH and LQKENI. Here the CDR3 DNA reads TGTGCCAGCTCACCGCCCACAGGGGGCAGCTCCTACAATGAGCAGTTCTTC. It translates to CASSPPTGGSSYNEQFF.

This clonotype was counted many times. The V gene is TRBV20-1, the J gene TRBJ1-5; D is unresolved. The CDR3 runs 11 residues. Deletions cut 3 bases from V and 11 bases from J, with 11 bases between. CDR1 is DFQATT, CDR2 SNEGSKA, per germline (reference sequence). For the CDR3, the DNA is TGCAGTGCTAGGAAAACTGGAGCCCAGCATTTT. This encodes CSARKTGAQHF.

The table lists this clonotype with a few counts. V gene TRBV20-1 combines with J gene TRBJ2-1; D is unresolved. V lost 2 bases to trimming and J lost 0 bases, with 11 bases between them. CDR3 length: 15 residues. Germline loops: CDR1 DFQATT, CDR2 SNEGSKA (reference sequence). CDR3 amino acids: CSARILTRSYNEQFF. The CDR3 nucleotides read TGCAGTGCTAGAATCCTAACCCGCTCCTACAATGAGCAGTTCTTC.

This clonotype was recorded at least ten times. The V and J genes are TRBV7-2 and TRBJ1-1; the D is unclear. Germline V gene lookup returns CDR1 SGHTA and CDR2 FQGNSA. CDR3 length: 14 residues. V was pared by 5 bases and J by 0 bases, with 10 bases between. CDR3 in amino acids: CASSPSRLNTEAFF. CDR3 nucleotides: TGTGCCAGCAGCCCGTCACGCCTGAACACTGAAGCTTTCTTT.

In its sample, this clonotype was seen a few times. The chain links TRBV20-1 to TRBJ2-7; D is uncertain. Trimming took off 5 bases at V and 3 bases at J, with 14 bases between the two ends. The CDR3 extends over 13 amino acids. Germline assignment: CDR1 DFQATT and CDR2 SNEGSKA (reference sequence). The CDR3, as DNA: TGCAGTGCTCGAAGAGACGGCTTCTACGAGCAGTACTTC. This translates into CSARRDGFYEQYF.

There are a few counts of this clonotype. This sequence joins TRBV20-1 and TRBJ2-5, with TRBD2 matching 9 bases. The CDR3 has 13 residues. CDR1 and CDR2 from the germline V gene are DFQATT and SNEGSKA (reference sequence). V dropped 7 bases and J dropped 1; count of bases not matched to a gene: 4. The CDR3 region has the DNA TGCAGTGTTATACTAGCGGGCCAAGAGACCCAGTACTTC. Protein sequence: CSVILAGQETQYF.

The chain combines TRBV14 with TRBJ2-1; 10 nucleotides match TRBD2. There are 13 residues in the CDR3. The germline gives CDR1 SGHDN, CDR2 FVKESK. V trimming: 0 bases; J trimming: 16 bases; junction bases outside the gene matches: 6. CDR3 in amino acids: CASSQDLSSGRFF. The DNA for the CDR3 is TGTGCCAGCAGCCAAGACCTCTCTAGCGGGAGATTCTTC.